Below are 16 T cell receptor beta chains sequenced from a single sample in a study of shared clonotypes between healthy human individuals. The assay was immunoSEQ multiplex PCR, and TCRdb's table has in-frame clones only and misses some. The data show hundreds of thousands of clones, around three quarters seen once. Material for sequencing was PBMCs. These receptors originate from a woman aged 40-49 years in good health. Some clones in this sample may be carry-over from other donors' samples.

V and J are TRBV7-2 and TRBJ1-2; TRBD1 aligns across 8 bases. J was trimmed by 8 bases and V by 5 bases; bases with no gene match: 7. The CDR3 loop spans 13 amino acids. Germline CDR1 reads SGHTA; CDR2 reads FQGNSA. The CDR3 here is CASSVTGGWGYTF. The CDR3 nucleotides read TGTGCCAGCAGCGTTACAGGGGGTTGGGGCTACACCTTC.

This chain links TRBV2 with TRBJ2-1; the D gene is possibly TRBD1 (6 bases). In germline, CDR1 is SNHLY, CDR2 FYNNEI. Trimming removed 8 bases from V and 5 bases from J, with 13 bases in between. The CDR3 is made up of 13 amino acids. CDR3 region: CASLRDNNNEQFF. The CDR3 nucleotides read TGTGCCAGCTTAAGGGACAATAACAATGAGCAGTTCTTC.

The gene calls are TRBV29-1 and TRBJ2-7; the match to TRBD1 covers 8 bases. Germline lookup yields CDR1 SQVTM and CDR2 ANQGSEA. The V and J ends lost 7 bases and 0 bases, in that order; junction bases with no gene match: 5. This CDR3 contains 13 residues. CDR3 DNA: TGCAGCGGTGGACAGGGTGACTCCTACGAGCAGTACTTC. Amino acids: CSGGQGDSYEQYF.

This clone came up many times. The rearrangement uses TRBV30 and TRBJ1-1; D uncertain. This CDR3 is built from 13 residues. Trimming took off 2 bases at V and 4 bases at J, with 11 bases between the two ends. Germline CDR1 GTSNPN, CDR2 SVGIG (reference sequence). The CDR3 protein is CAWSSGGVTEAFF. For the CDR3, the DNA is TGTGCCTGGAGTAGCGGCGGGGTCACTGAAGCTTTCTTT.

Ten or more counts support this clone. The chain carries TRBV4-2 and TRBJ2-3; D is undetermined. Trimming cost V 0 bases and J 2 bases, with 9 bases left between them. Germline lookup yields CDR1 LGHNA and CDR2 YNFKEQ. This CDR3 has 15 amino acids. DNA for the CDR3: TGTGCCAGCAGCCAAGATCTGCGCCTCACAGATACGCAGTATTTT. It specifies CASSQDLRLTDTQYF.

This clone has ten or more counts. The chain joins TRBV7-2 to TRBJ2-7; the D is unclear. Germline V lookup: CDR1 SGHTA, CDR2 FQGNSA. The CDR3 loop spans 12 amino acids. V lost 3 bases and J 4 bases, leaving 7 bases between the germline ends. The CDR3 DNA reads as TGTGCCAGCAGCTTTTCTCGGTACGAGCAGTACTTC. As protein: CASSFSRYEQYF.

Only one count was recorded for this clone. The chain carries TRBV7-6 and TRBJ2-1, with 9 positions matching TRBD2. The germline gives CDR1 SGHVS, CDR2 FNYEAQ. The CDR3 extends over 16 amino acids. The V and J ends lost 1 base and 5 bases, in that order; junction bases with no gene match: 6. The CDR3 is CASSLEAGGPHNEQFF. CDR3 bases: TGTGCCAGCAGCTTAGAGGCGGGAGGGCCCCACAATGAGCAGTTCTTC.

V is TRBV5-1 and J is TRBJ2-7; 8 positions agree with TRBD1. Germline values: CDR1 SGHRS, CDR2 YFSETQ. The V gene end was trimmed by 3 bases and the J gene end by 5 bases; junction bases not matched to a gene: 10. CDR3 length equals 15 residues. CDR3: CASSWDGTGLNEQYF. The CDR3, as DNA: TGCGCCAGCAGCTGGGACGGGACAGGATTGAACGAGCAGTACTTC.

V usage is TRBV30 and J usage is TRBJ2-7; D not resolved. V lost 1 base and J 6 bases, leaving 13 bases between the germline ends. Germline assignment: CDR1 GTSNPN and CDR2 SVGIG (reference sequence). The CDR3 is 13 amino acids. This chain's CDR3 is CAWSASGFFEQYF. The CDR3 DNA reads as TGTGCCTGGAGTGCCTCCGGGTTCTTCGAGCAGTACTTC.

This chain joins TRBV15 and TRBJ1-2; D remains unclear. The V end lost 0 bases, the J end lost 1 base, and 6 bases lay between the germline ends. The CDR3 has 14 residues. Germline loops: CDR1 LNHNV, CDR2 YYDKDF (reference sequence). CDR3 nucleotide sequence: TGTGCCACCAGCAGAGATAAAGATAACTATGGCTACACCTTC. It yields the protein CATSRDKDNYGYTF.

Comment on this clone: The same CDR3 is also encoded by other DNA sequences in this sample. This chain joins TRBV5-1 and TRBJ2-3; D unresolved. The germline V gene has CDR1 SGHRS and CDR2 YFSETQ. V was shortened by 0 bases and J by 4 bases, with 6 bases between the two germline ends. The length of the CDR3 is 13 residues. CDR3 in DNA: TGCGCCAGCAGCTTGGCTGGCCCAGATACGCAGTATTTT. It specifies CASSLAGPDTQYF.

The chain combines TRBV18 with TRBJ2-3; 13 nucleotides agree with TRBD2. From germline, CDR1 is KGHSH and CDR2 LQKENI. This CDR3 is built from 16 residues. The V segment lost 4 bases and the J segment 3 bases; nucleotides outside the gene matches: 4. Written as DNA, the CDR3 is TGTGCCAGCTCACACGGGACTAGCGGGACAACAGATACGCAGTATTTT. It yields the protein CASSHGTSGTTDTQYF. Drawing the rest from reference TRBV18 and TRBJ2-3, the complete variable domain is NAGVMQNPRHLVRRRGQEARLRCSPMKGHSHVYWYRQLPEEGLKFMVYLQKENIIDESGMPKERFSAEFPKEGPSILRIQQVVRGDSAAYFCASSHGTSGTTDTQYFGPGTRLTVL.

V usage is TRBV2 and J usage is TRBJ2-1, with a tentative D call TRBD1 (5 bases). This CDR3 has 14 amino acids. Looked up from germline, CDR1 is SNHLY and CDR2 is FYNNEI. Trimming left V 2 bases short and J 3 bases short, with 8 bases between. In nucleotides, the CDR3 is TGTGCCAGCAGTGAAAAAGGGGTCTACAATGAGCAGTTCTTC. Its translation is CASSEKGVYNEQFF. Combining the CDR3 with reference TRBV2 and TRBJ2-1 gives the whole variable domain EPEVTQTPSHQVTQMGQEVILRCVPISNHLYFYWYRQILGQKVEFLVSFYNNEISEKSEIFDDQFSVERPDGSNFTLKIRSTKLEDSAMYFCASSEKGVYNEQFFGPGTRLTVL.

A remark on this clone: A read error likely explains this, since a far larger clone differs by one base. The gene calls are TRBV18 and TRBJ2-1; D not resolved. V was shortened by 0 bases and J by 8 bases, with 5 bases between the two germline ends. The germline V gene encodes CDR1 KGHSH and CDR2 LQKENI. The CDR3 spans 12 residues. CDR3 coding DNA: TGTGCCAGCTCACCACCACCGTATGAGCAGTTCTTC. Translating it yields CASSPPPYEQFF.

CDR3 sequence: CASSLRGGELFF. The CDR3 nucleotides read TGTGCCAGCAGCCTAAGAGGCGGGGAGCTGTTTTTT. V and J are TRBV11-3 and TRBJ2-2; D is uncertain. V gave up 5 bases and J gave up 7 bases, with 8 bases separating them. The CDR3 extends over 12 amino acids. The germline gives CDR1 SGHNT, CDR2 YENEEA. Variable domain in full (rest from reference TRBV11-3 and TRBJ2-2): EAGVVQSPRYKIIEKKQPVAFWCNPISGHNTLYWYLQNLGQGPELLIRYENEEAVDDSQLPKDRFSAERLKGVDSTLKIQPAELGDSAVYLCASSLRGGELFFGEGSRLTVL.

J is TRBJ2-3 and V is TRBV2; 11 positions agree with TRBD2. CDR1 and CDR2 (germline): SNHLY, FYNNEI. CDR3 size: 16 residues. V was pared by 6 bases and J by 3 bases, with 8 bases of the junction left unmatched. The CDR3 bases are TGTGCCAGCAGAAGGGGTAGCGGGAGGGCAACAGATACGCAGTATTTT. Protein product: CASRRGSGRATDTQYF.